This T cell receptor beta chain is from a study of blood T cells in healthy people across ages. The study, taken as a whole, reports: Bulk PBMC profiling left naive and antigen-experienced comparisons inconclusive. Measured against age, TCR beta diversity per million T cells decreased in a roughly linear manner. When set beside aged donors, long-lived donors presented more naive CD4+ cells and higher diversity. Diversity estimates from one million T cells were considered underestimates.

This CDR3 is 13 amino acids long. Germline CDR1 LGHDT, CDR2 YNNKEL (reference sequence). V gave up 5 bases and J gave up 6 bases, with 13 bases separating them. This clonotype came up a few times. Its antigen is unknown. Next came a second PCR, run for about 7 to 12 cycles, which used a sample-barcoded 5' primer along with a J-beta primer mix. Each CDR3 protein is one row after TCRdb ran MiXCR on the 5' RACE reads. The data contain 600,000 or so distinct CDR3 sequences, around 31% of them singletons. The sequenced material came from blood. This TCR derives from an elderly woman in good health. The V and J genes are TRBV3-1 and TRBJ1-1, with a tentative D call TRBD1 (5 bases). CDR3 sequence reads: CASSFLDSPEAFF. The CDR3 DNA reads TGTGCCAGCAGCTTTCTTGACAGTCCTGAAGCTTTCTTT.